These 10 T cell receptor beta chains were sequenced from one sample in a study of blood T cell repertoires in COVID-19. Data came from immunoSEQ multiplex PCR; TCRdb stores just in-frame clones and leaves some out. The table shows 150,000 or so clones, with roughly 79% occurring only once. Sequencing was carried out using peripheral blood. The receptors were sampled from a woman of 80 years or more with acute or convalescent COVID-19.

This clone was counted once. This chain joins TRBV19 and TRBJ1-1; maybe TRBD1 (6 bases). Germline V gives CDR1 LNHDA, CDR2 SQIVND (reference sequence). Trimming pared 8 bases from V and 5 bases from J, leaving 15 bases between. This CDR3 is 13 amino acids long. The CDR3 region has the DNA TGTGCCAGTCGGGGGGGGGCATGGACTGAAGCTTTCTTT. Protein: CASRGGAWTEAFF.

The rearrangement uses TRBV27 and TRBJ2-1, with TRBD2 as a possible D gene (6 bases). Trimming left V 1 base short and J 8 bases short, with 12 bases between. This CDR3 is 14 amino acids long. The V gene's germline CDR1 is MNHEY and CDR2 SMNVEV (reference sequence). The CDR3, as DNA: TGTGCCAGCAGTTTATGGGACTCCCCACATGAGCAGTTCTTC. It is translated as CASSLWDSPHEQFF.

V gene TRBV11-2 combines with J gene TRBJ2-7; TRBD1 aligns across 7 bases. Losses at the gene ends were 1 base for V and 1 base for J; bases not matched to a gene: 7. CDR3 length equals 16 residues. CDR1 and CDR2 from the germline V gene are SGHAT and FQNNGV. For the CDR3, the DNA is TGTGCCAGCAGCTTAGTGGTATTGGGACAGTCCTACGAGCAGTACTTC. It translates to CASSLVVLGQSYEQYF. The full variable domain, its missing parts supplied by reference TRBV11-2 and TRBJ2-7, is EAGVAQSPRYKIIEKRQSVAFWCNPISGHATLYWYQQILGQGPKLLIQFQNNGVVDDSQLPKDRFSAERLKGVDSTLKIQPAKLEDSAVYLCASSLVVLGQSYEQYFGPGTRLTVT.

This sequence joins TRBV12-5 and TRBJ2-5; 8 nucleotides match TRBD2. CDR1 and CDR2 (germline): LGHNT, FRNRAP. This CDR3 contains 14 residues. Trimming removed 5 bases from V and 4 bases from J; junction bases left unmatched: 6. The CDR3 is CASGPAAGGETQYF. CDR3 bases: TGTGCTAGTGGTCCCGCCGCGGGAGGAGAGACCCAGTACTTC. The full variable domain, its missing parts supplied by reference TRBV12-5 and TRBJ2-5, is DARVTQTPRHKVTEMGQEVTMRCQPILGHNTVFWYRQTMMQGLELLAYFRNRAPLDDSGMPKDRFSAEMPDATLATLKIQPSEPRDSAVYFCASGPAAGGETQYFGPGTRLLVL.

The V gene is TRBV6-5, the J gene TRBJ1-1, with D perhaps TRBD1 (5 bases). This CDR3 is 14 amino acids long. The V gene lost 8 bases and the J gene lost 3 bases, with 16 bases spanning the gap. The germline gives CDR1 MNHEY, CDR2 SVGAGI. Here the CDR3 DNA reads TGTGCCAGCGGCCAGGGAGGAGGCGACACTGAAGCTTTCTTT. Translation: CASGQGGGDTEAFF.

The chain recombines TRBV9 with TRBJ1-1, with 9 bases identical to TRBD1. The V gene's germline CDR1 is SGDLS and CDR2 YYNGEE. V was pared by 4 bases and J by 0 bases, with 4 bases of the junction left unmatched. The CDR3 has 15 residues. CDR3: CASSKGQGLNTEAFF. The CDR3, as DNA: TGTGCCAGCAGCAAGGGACAGGGATTGAACACTGAAGCTTTCTTT.

The chain's CDR3 is CASSLSGTDFNQPQHF. Here the CDR3 DNA reads TGCGCCAGCAGCTTATCCGGGACAGACTTCAATCAGCCCCAGCATTTT. The V gene is TRBV5-1, the J gene TRBJ1-5; TRBD1 matches at 7 bases. The V gene end was trimmed by 2 bases and the J gene end by 3 bases; junction bases not matched to a gene: 8. Germline V CDR1 and CDR2: SGHRS, YFSETQ. The CDR3 consists of 16 residues.

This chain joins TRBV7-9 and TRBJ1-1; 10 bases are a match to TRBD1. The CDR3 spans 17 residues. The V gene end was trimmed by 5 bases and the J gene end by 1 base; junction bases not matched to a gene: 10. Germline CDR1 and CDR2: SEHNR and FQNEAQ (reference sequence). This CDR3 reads CASSLTGTGDANTEAFF. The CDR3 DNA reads TGTGCCAGCAGCCTCACCGGGACAGGGGACGCGAACACTGAAGCTTTCTTT.

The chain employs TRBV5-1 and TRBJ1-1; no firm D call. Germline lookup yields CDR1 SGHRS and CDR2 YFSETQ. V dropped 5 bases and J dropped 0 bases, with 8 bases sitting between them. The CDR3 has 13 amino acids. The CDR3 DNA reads TGCGCCAGCAGTTATTCTATGAACACTGAAGCTTTCTTT. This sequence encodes CASSYSMNTEAFF.

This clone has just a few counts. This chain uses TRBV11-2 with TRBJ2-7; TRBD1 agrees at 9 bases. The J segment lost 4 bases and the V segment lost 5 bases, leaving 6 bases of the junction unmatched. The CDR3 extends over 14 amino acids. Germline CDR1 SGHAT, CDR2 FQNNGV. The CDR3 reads CASSLTQGAYEQYF. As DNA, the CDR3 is TGTGCCAGCAGCCTGACACAGGGGGCTTACGAGCAGTACTTC.